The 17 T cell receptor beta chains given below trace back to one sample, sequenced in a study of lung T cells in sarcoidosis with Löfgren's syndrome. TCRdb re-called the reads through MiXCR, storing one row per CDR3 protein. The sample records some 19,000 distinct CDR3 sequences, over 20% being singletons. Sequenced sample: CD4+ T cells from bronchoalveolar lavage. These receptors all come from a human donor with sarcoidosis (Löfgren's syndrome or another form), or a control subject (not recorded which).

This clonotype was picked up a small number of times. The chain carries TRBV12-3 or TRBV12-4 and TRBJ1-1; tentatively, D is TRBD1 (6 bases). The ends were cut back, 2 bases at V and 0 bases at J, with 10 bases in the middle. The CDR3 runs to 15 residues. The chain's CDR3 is CASSLSGAMNTEAFF. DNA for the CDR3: TGTGCCAGCAGTTTATCGGGGGCCATGAACACTGAAGCTTTCTTT.

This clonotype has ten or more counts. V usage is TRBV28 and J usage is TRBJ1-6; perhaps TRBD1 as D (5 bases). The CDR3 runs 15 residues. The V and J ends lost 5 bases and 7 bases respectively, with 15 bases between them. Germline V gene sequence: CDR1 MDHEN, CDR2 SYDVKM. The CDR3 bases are TGTGCCAGCAGTCCCCGGGACCGTGTAAATTCACCCCTCCACTTT. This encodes CASSPRDRVNSPLHF.

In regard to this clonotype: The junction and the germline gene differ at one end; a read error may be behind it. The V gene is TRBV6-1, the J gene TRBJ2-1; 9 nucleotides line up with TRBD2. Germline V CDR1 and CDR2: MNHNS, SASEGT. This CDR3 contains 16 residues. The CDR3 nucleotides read TGTGCCAGCGGGCTAGCGGGGACCTCCTCCTACAGTGAGCAGTTCTTC. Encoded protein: CASGLAGTSSYSEQFF.

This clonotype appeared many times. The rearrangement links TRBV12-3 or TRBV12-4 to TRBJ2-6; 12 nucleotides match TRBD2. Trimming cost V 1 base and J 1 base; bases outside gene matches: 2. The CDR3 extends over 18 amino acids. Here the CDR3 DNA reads TGTGCCAGCAGTTTAGTTCTAGCGGGAGGGTCTGGGGCCAACGTCCTGACTTTC. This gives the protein CASSLVLAGGSGANVLTF.

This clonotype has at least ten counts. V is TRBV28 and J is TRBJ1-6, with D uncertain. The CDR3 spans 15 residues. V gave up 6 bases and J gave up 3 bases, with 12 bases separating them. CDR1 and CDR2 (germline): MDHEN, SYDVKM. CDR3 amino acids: CASRVGLFYNSPLHF. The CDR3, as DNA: TGTGCCAGCAGGGTCGGGCTCTTCTATAATTCACCCCTCCACTTT.

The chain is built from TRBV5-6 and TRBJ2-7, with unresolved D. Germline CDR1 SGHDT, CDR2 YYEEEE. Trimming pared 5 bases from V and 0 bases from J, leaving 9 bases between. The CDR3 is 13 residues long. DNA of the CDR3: TGTGCCAGCAGTTCCGTGGACTCCTACGAGCAGTACTTC. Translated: CASSSVDSYEQYF.

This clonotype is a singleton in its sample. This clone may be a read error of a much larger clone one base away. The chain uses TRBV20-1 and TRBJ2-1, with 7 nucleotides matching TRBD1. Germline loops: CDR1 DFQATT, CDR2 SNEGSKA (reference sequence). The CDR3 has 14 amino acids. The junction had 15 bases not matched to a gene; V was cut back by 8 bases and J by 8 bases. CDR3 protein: CSTEPGGISDEQFF. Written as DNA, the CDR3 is TGCAGTACCGAGCCAGGGGGAATCAGCGATGAGCAGTTCTTC.

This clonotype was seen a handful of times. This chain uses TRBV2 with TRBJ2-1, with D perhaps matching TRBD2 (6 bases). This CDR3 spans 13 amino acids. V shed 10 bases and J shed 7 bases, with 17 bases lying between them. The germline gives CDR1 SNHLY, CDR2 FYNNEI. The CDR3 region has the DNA TGTGCCACCCGCCGGGAGTCTTTGAATGAGCAGTTCTTC. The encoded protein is CATRRESLNEQFF.

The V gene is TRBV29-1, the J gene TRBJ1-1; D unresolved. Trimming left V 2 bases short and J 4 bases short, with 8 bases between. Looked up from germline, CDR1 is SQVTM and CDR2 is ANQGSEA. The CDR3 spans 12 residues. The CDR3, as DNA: TGCAGCGTTGAATTGGGTTTCACTGAAGCTTTCTTT. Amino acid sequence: CSVELGFTEAFF.

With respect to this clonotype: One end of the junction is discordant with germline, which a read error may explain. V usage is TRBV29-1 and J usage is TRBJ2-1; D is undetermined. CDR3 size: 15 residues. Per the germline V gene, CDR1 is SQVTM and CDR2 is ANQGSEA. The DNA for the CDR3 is TGCAGCGTTGAAACAAGGAAAAGCTCCTACAATGAGCAGTCCTTC. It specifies CSVETRKSSYNEQSF.

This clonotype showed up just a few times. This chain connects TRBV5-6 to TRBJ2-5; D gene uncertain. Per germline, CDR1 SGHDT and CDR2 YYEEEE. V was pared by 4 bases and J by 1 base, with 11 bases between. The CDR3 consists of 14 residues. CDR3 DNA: TGTGCCAGCAGCCTTACAGCGATCCAAGAGACCCAGTACTTC. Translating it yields CASSLTAIQETQYF.

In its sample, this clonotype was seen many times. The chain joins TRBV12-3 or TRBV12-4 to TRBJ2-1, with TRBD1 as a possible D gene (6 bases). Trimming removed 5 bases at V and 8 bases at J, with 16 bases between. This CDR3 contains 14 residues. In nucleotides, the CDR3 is TGTGCCAGCAGTCTCCCAGGGGTGAACGATGAGCAGTTCTTC. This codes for CASSLPGVNDEQFF.

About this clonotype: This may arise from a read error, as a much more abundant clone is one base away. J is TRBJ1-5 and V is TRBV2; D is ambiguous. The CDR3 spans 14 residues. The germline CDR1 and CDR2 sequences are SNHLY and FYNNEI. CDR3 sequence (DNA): TGTGCCAGCAGTGAGAGGGCAAGCAATCAGTCCCAGCATTTT. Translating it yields CASSERASNQSQHF. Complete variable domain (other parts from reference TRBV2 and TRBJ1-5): EPEVTQTPSHQVTQMGQEVILRCVPISNHLYFYWYRQILGQKVEFLVSFYNNEISEKSEIFDDQFSVERPDGSNFTLKIRSTKLEDSAMYFCASSERASNQSQHFGDGTRLSIL.

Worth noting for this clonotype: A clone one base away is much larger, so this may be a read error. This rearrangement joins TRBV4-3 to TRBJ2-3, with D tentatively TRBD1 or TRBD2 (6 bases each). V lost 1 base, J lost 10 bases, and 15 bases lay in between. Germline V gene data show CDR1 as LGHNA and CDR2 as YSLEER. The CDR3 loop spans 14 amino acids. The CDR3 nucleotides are TGCGCCAGCAGCCAAGGTCCGGGGGCGGATGCGCAGTATTTT. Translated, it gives CASSQGPGADAQYF.

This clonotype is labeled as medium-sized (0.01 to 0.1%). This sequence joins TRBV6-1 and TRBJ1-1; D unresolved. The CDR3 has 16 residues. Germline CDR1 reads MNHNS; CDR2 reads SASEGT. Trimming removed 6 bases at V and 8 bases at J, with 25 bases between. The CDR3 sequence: CASRNAFDPGKAEAFF. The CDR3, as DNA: TGTGCCAGCAGGAACGCTTTCGACCCCGGCAAGGCCGAAGCTTTCTTT.

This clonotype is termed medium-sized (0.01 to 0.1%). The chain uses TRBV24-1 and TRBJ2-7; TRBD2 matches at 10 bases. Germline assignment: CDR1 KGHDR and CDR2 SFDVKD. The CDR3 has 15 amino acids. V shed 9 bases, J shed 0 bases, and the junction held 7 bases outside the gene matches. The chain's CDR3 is CATSLAGAASYEQYF. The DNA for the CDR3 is TGTGCCACCTCCCTAGCGGGGGCCGCCTCCTACGAGCAGTACTTC.

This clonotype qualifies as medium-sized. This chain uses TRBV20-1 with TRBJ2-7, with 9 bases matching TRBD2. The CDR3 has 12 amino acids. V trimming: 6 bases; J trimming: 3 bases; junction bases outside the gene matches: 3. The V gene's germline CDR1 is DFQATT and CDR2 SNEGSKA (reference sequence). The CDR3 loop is CSAGLAVYEQYF. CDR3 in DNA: TGCAGTGCGGGACTAGCAGTCTACGAGCAGTACTTC.